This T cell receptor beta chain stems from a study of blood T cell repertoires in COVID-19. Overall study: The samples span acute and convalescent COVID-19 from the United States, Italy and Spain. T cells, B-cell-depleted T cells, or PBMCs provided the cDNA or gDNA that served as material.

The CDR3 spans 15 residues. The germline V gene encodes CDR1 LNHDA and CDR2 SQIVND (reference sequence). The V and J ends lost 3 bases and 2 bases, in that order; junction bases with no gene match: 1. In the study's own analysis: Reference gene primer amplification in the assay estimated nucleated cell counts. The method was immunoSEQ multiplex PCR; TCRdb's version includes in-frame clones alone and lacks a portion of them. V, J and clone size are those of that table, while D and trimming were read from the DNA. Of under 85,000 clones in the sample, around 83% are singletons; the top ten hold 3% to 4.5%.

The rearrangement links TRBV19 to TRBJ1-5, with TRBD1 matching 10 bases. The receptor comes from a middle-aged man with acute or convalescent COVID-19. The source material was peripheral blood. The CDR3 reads CASSMTGGGNQPQHF. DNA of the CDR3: TGTGCCAGTAGTATGACAGGGGGCGGCAATCAGCCCCAGCATTTT.